The TCR beta chain under discussion was sequenced for a study of control samples from healthy donors and cancer patients. CDR3 size: 17 residues. Germline-derived CDR1 and CDR2 are LGHDT and YNNKEL (reference sequence). V lost 5 bases, J lost 4 bases, and 21 bases lay in between. Sequencing was performed with immunoSEQ multiplex PCR; in TCRdb, only in-frame clones are kept and a portion is missing. The repertoire holds around 71,000 clones, with about 89% as singletons. V is TRBV3-1 (or the pseudogene TRBV3-2) and J is TRBJ2-4; D unresolved. Sample: PBMCs. The clonotype comes from a woman in her 50s with head and neck cancer. For the CDR3, the DNA is TGTGCCAGCAGCAACGTCCTTCCCATGCAAAGAAAAAACATTCAGTACTTC. It yields the protein CASSNVLPMQRKNIQYF.